The subject of this entry is one TCR beta chain. Its matching antigen is unknown. This specimen belongs to a study of identifying expanded T cells in peripheral blood. Regarding the study as a whole: Technical replicates showed around 1.2 changed clones; two weeks about 16.4; four weeks 19. Clone count variance between approximately two-week samples rose with total template count.

No infections or other immune events were documented during collection. Germline-derived CDR1 and CDR2 are SNHLY and FYNNEI. This CDR3 contains 15 residues. Trimming cost V 2 bases and J 6 bases; bases outside gene matches: 8. The method was immunoSEQ multiplex PCR; TCRdb's version includes in-frame clones alone and lacks a portion of them. The sample lists about 80,000 clones, 85% to 90% occurring once. This chain uses TRBV2 with TRBJ1-2; 8 positions match TRBD1. The sequenced material came from blood. The source is a person aged 18 to 70 in good health. The DNA for the CDR3 is TGTGCCAGCAGTGAATGGGTCGAGACAGGGGATGGCTACACCTTC. Encoded protein: CASSEWVETGDGYTF.